This entry is about one TCR beta chain. Its cognate antigen is unknown. The CDR3 extends over 15 amino acids. Germline V gene sequence: CDR1 SGHTA, CDR2 FQGTGA. The V end lost 0 bases, the J end lost 3 bases, and 9 bases lay between the germline ends. Primers used in a second PCR of about 7 to 11 cycles were a sample-barcoded 5' primer and a J-beta primer mix. Tags on each cDNA molecule came from a template-switch adaptor with 12 random nucleotides. No fewer than 3 million CDR3-containing paired-end reads came from each sample. TCRdb independently ran MiXCR on the 5' RACE reads; one entry per CDR3 protein. This table has about 930,000 distinct CDR3 sequences, 25% to 30% appearing once. The data are from a study of blood T cells in healthy people across ages. Regarding the study as a whole: Diversity figures derived from one million T cells were judged to underestimate the true value.

The sample also formed part of further work on T cells of mothers and their children. That paper states: For the second PCR, the M1S primer put in sample barcodes and 2-4 random nucleotides.

The sequencing sample was made of blood. The rearrangement links TRBV7-3 to TRBJ2-1; D unclear. The source of this sequence is a woman aged 40 to 55 in good health. CDR3 coding DNA: TGTGCCAGCAGCTTAACGTTAGGTCTCTACAATGAGCAGTTCTTC. Translating gives CASSLTLGLYNEQFF.